The sequence of this TCR beta chain was determined in a study of breast tumors, draining lymph nodes, adjacent tissues. Comment on this clonotype: Its antigen remains unidentified.

Germline V gene data show CDR1 as SQVTM and CDR2 as ANQGSEA. CDR3 length equals 15 residues. With 2 bases removed from V and 8 bases from J, the gap between germline ends came to 19 bases. One entry per CDR3 protein, called by TCRdb with MiXCR from the multiplex PCR reads. The table has approximately 63,000 distinct CDR3 sequences, approximately 62% seen once. General study results and limits: Tumor and nontumor repertoires were significantly more similar in luminal-like than in basal-like breast cancer. Tumor TCR diversity was below lymph nodes but above nontumor tissue.

This TCR came from a female donor with breast cancer. Some clones in this sample may be carry-over from other donors' samples. The genes are TRBV29-1 and TRBJ1-3; the D is unclear. Sequencing used breast tumor tissue. CDR3 in DNA: TGCAGCGTTGAACAGGCGCTCGGTCGGGGAGACACCATATATTTT. It translates to CSVEQALGRGDTIYF.